This T cell receptor beta chain was identified during a study of T cells in narcolepsy. The protocol was immunoSEQ multiplex PCR, while the TCRdb copy is restricted to in-frame clones and leaves out a portion. The sample carries under 35,000 clones, 82% recorded once. Germline V gene sequence: CDR1 SGHTA, CDR2 FQGNSA. The CDR3 consists of 14 residues. Trimming took off 6 bases at V and 6 bases at J, with 17 bases between the two ends. The V gene is TRBV7-2, the J gene TRBJ2-5; tentatively, D is TRBD2 (5 bases). The source is a human donor with narcolepsy. The source material was CD45RA- memory CD4+ T cells from PBMCs. CDR3 DNA sequence: TGTGCCAGCAGGGCGGGTGGCTCCGGGAAGACCCAGTACTTC. It is translated as CASRAGGSGKTQYF. Based on the CDR3 plus reference TRBV7-2 and TRBJ2-5, the full variable domain is GAGVSQSPSNKVTEKGKDVELRCDPISGHTALYWYRQSLGQGLEFLIYFQGNSAPDKSGLPSDRFSAERTGGSVSTLTIQRTQQEDSAVYLCASRAGGSGKTQYFGPGTRLLVL.